This TCR beta chain was observed in a study of blood T cell repertoires in COVID-19 (TCRdb year 2020). Some background on the complete study: Collaborator samples came from the United States, Italy and Spain and covered acute and convalescent phases of COVID-19. The prospective study material was composed of cDNA or gDNA derived from T cells, B-cell-depleted T cells, or PBMCs. Subjects who had been exposed to COVID-19, were actively infected with it, or had recovered from it provided the deeply sampled blood TCRbeta repertoires that made up the dataset. Samples came from the ongoing ImmuneRACE study (first 160 participants) plus 1,254 subjects from 6 global collaborators. The repertoires were released in a freely available public database intended as a resource for research on the immune response to SARS-CoV-2. Where available, HLA class I and class II types were taken from metadata supplied by the sample provider and were not determined by assay-based typing. Sample metadata almost always included a de-identified subject ID, COVID-19 status, age in years and sex. What the authors observed across the whole study: Clinical and demographic metadata were provided uncurated, with the amount varying by source and participant.

Comment on this clone: The specificity of this receptor is unknown. Nothing much larger sits one base from this clone, and base qualities are not available.

A second Seattle source provided samples from volunteer blood donors who had recovered from COVID-19. Each collaborating institution followed its own protocols to collect whole blood in K2EDTA tubes. For TCRbeta analysis, collaborators shipped samples as frozen whole blood, isolated PBMCs, or DNA extracted from either of those sample types. TCRbeta CDR3 regions were amplified from genomic DNA using the immunoSEQ Assay, a bias-controlled multiplex PCR. The paper's data handling went like this. The number of nucleated cells in each sample was estimated by amplification of reference gene primers within the assay. Sequence reads were collapsed and filtered to measure the absolute abundance of every unique TCRbeta CDR3 rearrangement. For each sample, productive Simpson clonality was calculated as the square root of Simpson's diversity index across productive rearrangements. Imported from immuneACCESS, the table was reduced by TCRdb to in-frame sequences with V and J called. These copies leave out some clones; in studies compared against another copy, an unresolved V gene accounts for under half, and the cause of the remainder is not known. D and trimming come from the DNA, and the V and J calls and clone size come from that table. The sample includes approximately 240,000 clones, with 84% observed a single time. About 3% of the sample rests with the top ten.

Here V drops 9 bases and J drops 5 bases, and the junction holds 12 bases not matched to any gene. Spanning cysteine to phenylalanine, the CDR3 consists of 16 amino acids. CDR3 DNA is the only sequence kept; it has 48 bases, read in frame from the first base. CDR1 and CDR2, per the germline V gene, are MDHEN and SYDVKM. Sequencing was done on a sample of peripheral blood. This clonotype originated in a woman in her thirties who had recovered from COVID-19. The chain is assembled from TRBV28 and TRBJ2-5; 13 bases in between match TRBD2. Read as DNA, the sequence is TGTGCCAGTGGACTAGCGGGAGAATGGACTGGGGAGACCCAGTACTTC. Translation gives CASGLAGEWTGETQYF. Supplemented by the reference TRBV28 and TRBJ2-5 proteins around the CDR3, the complete variable domain is DVKVTQSSRYLVKRTGEKVFLECVQDMDHENMFWYRQDPGLGLRLIYFSYDVKMKEKGDIPEGYSVSREKKERFSLILESASTNQTSMYLCASGLAGEWTGETQYFGPGTRLLVL.